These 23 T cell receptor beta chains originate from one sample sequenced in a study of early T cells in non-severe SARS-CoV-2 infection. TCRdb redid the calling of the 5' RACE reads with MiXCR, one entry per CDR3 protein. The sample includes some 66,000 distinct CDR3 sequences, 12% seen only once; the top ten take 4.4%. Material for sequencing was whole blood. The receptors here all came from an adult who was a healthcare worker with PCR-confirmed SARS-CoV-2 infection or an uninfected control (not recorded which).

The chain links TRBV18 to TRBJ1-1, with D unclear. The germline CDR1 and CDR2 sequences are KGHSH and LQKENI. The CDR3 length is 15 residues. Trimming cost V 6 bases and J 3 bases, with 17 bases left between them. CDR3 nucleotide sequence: TGTGCCAGCTCGCTTCTTGATACGGGAGACACTGAAGCTTTCTTT. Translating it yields CASSLLDTGDTEAFF.

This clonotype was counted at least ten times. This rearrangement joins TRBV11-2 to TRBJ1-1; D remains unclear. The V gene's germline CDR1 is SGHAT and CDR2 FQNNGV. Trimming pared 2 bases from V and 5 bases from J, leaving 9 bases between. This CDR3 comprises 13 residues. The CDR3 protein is CASSLPGMTEAFF. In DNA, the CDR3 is TGTGCCAGCAGCTTACCGGGGATGACTGAAGCTTTCTTT.

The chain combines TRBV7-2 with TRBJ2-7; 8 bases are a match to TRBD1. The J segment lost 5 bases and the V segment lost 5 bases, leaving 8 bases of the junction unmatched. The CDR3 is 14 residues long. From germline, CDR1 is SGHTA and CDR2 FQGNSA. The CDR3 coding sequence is TGTGCCAGCAGCGGACAGGGTACCACAGACGAGCAGTACTTC. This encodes CASSGQGTTDEQYF.

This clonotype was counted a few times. The CDR3 region has the DNA TGTGCCAGCAGCTTAGGGGGCCAACAGGCCGGGGAGCTGTTTTTT. As protein: CASSLGGQQAGELFF. The chain links TRBV7-9 to TRBJ2-2; possible D gene TRBD1, 5 bases. Per germline, CDR1 SEHNR and CDR2 FQNEAQ (reference sequence). CDR3 length: 15 residues. With 1 base removed from V and 6 bases from J, the gap between germline ends came to 12 bases. Using reference TRBV7-9 and TRBJ2-2 for the parts outside the CDR3, the full variable domain is DTGVSQNPRHKITKRGQNVTFRCDPISEHNRLYWYRQTLGQGPEFLTYFQNEAQLEKSRLLSDRFSAERPKGSFSTLEIQRTEQGDSAMYLCASSLGGQQAGELFFGEGSRLTVL.

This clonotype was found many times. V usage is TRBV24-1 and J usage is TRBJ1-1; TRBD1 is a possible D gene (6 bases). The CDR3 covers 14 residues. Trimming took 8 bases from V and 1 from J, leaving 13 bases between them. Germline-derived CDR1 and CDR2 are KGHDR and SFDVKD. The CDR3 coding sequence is TGTGCCACCATGCAAATCAGGGGGAACACTGAAGCTTTCTTT. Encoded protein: CATMQIRGNTEAFF.

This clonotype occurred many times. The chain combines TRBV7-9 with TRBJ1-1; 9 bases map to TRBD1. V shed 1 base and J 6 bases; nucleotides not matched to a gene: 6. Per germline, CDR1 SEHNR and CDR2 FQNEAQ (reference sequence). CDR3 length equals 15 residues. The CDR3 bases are TGTGCCAGCAGCTTAGATCGGACAGGGGTGGCTGAAGCTTTCTTT. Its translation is CASSLDRTGVAEAFF.

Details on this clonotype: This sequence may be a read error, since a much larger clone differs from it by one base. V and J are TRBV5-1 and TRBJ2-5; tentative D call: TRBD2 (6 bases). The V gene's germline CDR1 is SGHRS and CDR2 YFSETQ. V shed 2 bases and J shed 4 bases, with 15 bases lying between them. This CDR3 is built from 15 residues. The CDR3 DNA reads TGCGCCAGCAGCTTTGATGGGGGGACTGGAGAGACCCAGTACTTC. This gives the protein CASSFDGGTGETQYF. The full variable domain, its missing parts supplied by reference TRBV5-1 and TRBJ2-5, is KAGVTQTPRYLIKTRGQQVTLSCSPISGHRSVSWYQQTPGQGLQFLFEYFSETQRNKGNFPGRFSGRQFSNSRSEMNVSTLELGDSALYLCASSFDGGTGETQYFGPGTRLLVL.

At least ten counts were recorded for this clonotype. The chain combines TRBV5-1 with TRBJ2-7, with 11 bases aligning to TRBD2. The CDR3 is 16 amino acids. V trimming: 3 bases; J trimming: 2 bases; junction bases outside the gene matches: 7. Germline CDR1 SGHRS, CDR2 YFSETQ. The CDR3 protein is CASSSGTSGAPYEQYF. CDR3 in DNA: TGCGCCAGCAGCTCTGGGACTAGCGGAGCCCCCTACGAGCAGTACTTC. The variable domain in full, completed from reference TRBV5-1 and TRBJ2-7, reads KAGVTQTPRYLIKTRGQQVTLSCSPISGHRSVSWYQQTPGQGLQFLFEYFSETQRNKGNFPGRFSGRQFSNSRSEMNVSTLELGDSALYLCASSSGTSGAPYEQYFGPGTRLTVT.

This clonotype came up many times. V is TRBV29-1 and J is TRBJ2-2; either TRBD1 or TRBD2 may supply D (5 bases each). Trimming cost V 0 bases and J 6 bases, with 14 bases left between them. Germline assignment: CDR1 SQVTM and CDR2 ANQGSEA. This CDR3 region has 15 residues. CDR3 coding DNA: TGCAGCGTTGAAGATTGGGGGAACGGCTCCGGGGAGCTGTTTTTT. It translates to CSVEDWGNGSGELFF.

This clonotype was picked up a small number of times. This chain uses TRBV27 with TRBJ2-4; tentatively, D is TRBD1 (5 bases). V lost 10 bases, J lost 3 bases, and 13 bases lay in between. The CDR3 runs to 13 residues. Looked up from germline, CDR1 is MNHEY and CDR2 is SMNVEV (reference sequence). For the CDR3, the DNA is TGTGCCACCTCAGACAGCGTCAAAAACATTCAGTACTTC. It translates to CATSDSVKNIQYF.

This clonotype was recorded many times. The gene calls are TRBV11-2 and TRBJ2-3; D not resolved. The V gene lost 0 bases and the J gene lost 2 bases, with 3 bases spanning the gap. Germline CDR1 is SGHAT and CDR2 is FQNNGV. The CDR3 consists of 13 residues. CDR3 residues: CASSLDNTDTQYF. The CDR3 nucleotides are TGTGCCAGCAGCTTAGATAACACAGATACGCAGTATTTT.

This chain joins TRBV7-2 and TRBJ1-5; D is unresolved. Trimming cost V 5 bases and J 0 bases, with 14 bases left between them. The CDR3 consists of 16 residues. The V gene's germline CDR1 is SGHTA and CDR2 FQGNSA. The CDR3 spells CASSPLGYYSNQPQHF. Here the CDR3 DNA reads TGTGCCAGCAGCCCTCTGGGCTACTATAGCAATCAGCCCCAGCATTTT.

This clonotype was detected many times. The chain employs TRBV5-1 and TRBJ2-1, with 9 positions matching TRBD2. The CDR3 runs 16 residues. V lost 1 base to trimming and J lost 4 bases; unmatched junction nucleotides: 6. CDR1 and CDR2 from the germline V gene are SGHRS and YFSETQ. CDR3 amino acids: CASSLLGTSSYNEQFF. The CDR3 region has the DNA TGCGCCAGCAGCTTGTTAGGGACTAGCAGTTACAATGAGCAGTTCTTC.

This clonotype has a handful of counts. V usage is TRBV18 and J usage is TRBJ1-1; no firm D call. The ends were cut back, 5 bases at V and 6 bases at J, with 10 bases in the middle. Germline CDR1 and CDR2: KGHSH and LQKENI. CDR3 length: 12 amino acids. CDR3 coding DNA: TGTGCCAGCTCAGGCCCCGAGGCTGAAGCTTTCTTT. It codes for CASSGPEAEAFF.

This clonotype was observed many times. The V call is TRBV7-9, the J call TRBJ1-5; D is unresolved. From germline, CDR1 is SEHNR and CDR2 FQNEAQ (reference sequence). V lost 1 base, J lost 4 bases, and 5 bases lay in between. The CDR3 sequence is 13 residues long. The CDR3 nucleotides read TGTGCCAGCAGCTTAGTCCAGAATCAGCCCCAGCATTTT. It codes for CASSLVQNQPQHF.

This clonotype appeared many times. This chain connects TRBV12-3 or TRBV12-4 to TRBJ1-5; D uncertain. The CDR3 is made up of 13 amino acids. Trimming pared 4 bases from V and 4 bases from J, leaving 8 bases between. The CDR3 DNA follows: TGTGCCAGCAGTTATGGTCAGAATCAGCCCCAGCATTTT. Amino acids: CASSYGQNQPQHF.

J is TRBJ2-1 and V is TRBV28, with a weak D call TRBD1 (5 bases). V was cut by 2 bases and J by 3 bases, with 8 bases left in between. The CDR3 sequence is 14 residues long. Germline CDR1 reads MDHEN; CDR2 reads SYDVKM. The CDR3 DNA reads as TGTGCCAGCAGTTTACCAGGGATCTACAATGAGCAGTTCTTC. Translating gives CASSLPGIYNEQFF.

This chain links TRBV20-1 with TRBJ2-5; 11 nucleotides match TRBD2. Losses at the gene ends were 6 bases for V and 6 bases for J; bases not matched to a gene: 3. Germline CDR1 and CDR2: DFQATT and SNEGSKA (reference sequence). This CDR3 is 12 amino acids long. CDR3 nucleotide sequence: TGCAGTGCCCCGACTAGCGGGAAGACCCAGTACTTC. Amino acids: CSAPTSGKTQYF.

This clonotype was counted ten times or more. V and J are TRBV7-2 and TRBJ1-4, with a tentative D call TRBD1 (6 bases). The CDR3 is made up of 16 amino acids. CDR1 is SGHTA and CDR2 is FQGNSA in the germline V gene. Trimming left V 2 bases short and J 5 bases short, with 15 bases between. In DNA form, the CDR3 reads TGTGCCAGCAGCTTATATCGGGGTCAGGGGAATGAAAAACTGTTTTTT. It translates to CASSLYRGQGNEKLFF.

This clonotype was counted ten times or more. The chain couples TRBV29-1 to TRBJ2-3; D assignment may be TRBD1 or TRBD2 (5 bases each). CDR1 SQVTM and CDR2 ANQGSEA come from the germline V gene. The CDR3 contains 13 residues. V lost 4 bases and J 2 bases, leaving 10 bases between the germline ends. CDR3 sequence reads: CSVGGRNTDTQYF. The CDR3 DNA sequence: TGCAGCGTTGGGGGACGGAACACAGATACGCAGTATTTT.

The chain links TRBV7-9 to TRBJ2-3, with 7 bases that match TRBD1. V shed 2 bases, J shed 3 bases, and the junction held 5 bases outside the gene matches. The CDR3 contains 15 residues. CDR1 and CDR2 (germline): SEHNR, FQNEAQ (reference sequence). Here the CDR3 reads CASSLTDRTTDTQYF. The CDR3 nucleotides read TGTGCCAGCAGCTTAACGGACAGGACAACAGATACGCAGTATTTT.

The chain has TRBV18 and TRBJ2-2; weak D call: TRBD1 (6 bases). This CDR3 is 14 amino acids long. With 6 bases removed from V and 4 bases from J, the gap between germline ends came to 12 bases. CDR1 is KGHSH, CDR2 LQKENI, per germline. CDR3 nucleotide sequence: TGTGCCAGCTCTCAGCAGGACAGCACCGGGGAGCTGTTTTTT. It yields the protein CASSQQDSTGELFF.

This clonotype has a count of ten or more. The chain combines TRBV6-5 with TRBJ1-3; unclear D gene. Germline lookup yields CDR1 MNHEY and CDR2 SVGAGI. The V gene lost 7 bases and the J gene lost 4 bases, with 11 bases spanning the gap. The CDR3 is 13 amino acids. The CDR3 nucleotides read TGTGCCAGCAAGAAGGTTTTCGGAAACACCATATATTTT. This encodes CASKKVFGNTIYF.